Reported below is one T cell receptor beta chain. One Seattle source followed patients from active infection through their disease course. This entry belongs to a study of blood T cell repertoires in COVID-19. Data came from immunoSEQ multiplex PCR; TCRdb stores just in-frame clones and leaves some out. Of fewer than 350,000 clones listed, roughly nine tenths are singletons. The length of the CDR3 is 16 residues. Trimming stripped 3 bases from V and 2 bases from J, with 16 bases between. In germline, CDR1 is KGHSH, CDR2 LQKENI. Sequencing used peripheral blood. This chain connects TRBV18 to TRBJ1-2, with D possibly TRBD1 on 6 matching bases. This sequence originates from a woman aged 25-40 years with COVID-19, enrolled during active disease. In DNA form, the CDR3 reads TGTGCCAGCTCACCCAGGGCGGGGGCGGAGAACTATGGCTACACCTTC. Its protein is CASSPRAGAENYGYTF.